These T cell receptor beta chains were read from a single sample in a study of T cell changes during pregnancy in multiple sclerosis. This table comes from immunoSEQ multiplex PCR, and its TCRdb copy is limited to in-frame clones, with some not included. Of fewer than 90,000 clones detected, 94% appear once; the ten largest clones hold around 0.86%. Source: peripheral blood, taken in the third trimester of pregnancy. These receptors all stem from a female donor with multiple sclerosis, enrolled in a pregnancy study. The CDR3 runs from the conserved cysteine through the conserved F or W. D genes are given only for firm matches. Size tells how often a clone was seen (once, few, many) or the class of an expanded clone, and some rows leave it out.

v_gene	abundance	d_gene	j_gene	CDR3nt	CDR3aa
TRBV7-3	.	TRBD1	TRBJ2-2	TGTGCCAGCAGCCTAGGACAGGGGCGAGGCACCGGGGAGCTGTTTTTT	CASSLGQGRGTGELFF
TRBV30	.	.	TRBJ1-1	TGTGCCTGGAGTTGGTCCCAGGGGATCACTGAAGCTTTCTTT	CAWSWSQGITEAFF
TRBV7-2	.	.	TRBJ1-3	TGTGCCAGCACCTTGGACGGACTCTCTGGAAACACCATATATTTT	CASTLDGLSGNTIYF
TRBV23-1	.	.	TRBJ2-7	TGCGCCAGCAGTCAACCCGCTACCGGGGGTAGCCCCTACGAGCAGTACTTC	CASSQPATGGSPYEQYF
TRBV6-1	.	.	TRBJ2-7	TGTGCCAGCAGTGACCCACCTGGTTTACTTACCTACGAGCAGTACTTC	CASSDPPGLLTYEQYF
TRBV6-6	.	TRBD2	TRBJ2-7	TGTGCCAGCAGCGTAGCGGGAGGGCGTGAAGAGCAGTACTTC	CASSVAGGREEQYF
TRBV6-1	few	.	TRBJ1-2	TGTGCCAGCAGTGAAGGTGGGGGAGGGTATGGCTACACCTTC	CASSEGGGGYGYTF
TRBV4-3	.	.	TRBJ2-1	TGCGCCAGCAGCCAAGGACAGGACAGCTCCTACAATGAGCAGTTCTTC	CASSQGQDSSYNEQFF
TRBV30	.	TRBD1	TRBJ1-2	TGTGCCTGGACGATTGTAGGACAGGGGGCGCAGGGCTACACCTTC	CAWTIVGQGAQGYTF
TRBV7-9	.	TRBD1	TRBJ2-7	TGTGCCAGCGGTCGGGGACAGGGGGCGGTGCGGCAGTACTTC	CASGRGQGAVRQYF
TRBV28	.	.	TRBJ1-1	TGTGCCAGCAGTCCCCGTAATGAGGACACTGAAGCTTTCTTT	CASSPRNEDTEAFF
TRBV27	.	.	TRBJ2-4	TGTGCCAGCAGTCCGCAGGGAGGCAAAAACATTCAGTACTTC	CASSPQGGKNIQYF
TRBV29-1	.	.	TRBJ2-5	TGCAGCGTTGACCCGTACCAAGAGACCCAGTACTTC	CSVDPYQETQYF
TRBV29-1	once	TRBD1	TRBJ1-4	TGCAGCGCCGGTCGGGCCAGGGGGAGTGAAAAACTGTTTTTT	CSAGRARGSEKLFF
TRBV28	.	TRBD2	TRBJ2-3	TGTGCCAGCAGTTTCCCCTCTAGCGGGAGCCCAGTTCAGTATTTT	CASSFPSSGSPVQYF
TRBV5-1	.	.	TRBJ2-5	TGCGCCACCCAACCCACAGGAGTTGTGTTAGAGACCCAGTACTTC	CATQPTGVVLETQYF
TRBV5-6	.	.	TRBJ1-2	TGTGCCAGCAGTGCTGGCAGGCGCTATGGCTACACCTTC	CASSAGRRYGYTF
TRBV19	.	TRBD2	TRBJ2-5	TGTGCCAGTAGTATGTACGCTAGCGGGATGAAAGAGACCCAGTACTTC	CASSMYASGMKETQYF
TRBV11-2	.	.	TRBJ2-5	TGTGCCAGCAGCTTAAACGGGATAAGAGAGACCCAGTACTTC	CASSLNGIRETQYF
TRBV15	.	.	TRBJ2-3	TGTGCCACCAGGGCGGCTCTTAGCACAGATACGCAGTATTTT	CATRAALSTDTQYF
TRBV10-1	.	TRBD1	TRBJ1-1	TGCGCCAGCAGTGAGTCTATGACAGGGGAGGCTTTCTTT	CASSESMTGEAFF
TRBV10-1	.	TRBD2	TRBJ2-2	TGCGCCAGCAGTGAGTCGCGGGGGTGGACCGGGGAGCTGTTTTTT	CASSESRGWTGELFF
TRBV6-6	.	.	TRBJ1-2	TGTGCCAGCAGTTACTCGACCAGGGTTGATGGCTACACCTTC	CASSYSTRVDGYTF
TRBV28	.	.	TRBJ1-5	TGTGCCAGCAGTTTAGAAGCCCCTAGCAATCAGCCCCAGCATTTT	CASSLEAPSNQPQHF
TRBV4-1	.	.	TRBJ2-1	TGCGCCAGCAGCCAAGTAGACAAGTACAATGAGCAGTTCTTC	CASSQVDKYNEQFF
TRBV30	.	.	TRBJ2-5	TGTGCCTGGAGTGTCGTGCAGGGGCAAGAGACCCAGTACTTC	CAWSVVQGQETQYF
TRBV4-3	.	TRBD1	TRBJ1-2	TGCGCCAGCAGCCCAACCCCACAGGGGGCGCGAAGCTATGGCTACACCTTC	CASSPTPQGARSYGYTF
TRBV14	.	TRBD1	TRBJ2-6	TGTGCCAGCAGCCAGGGAAGGACAGGGGGCAGCTCTGGGGCCAACGTCCTGACTTTC	CASSQGRTGGSSGANVLTF
TRBV6-1	.	.	TRBJ2-7	TGTGCCACCGACAACGATAGCTCCTACGAGCAGTACTTC	CATDNDSSYEQYF
TRBV5-5	.	.	TRBJ2-1	TGTGCCAGCAGCTTGTGGGCATTGGACAATGAGCAGTTCTTC	CASSLWALDNEQFF
TRBV7-2	.	.	TRBJ2-7	TGTGCCAGCAGTCCCGACAGGCGCTACGAGCAGTACTTC	CASSPDRRYEQYF
TRBV7-9	.	TRBD1	TRBJ1-1	TGTGCCAGCAGCTTAGGGACAGGGCTGAACACTGAAGCTTTCTTT	CASSLGTGLNTEAFF
TRBV5-1	.	TRBD1	TRBJ2-7	TGCGCCAGTGCGACAGGGGGGAGCTCCTACGAGCAGTACTTC	CASATGGSSYEQYF
TRBV11-2	.	.	TRBJ2-7	TGTGCCAGCAGCTTAGAGTTTGGCAGGGCCGACGAGCAGTACTTC	CASSLEFGRADEQYF
TRBV18	.	TRBD2	TRBJ2-7	TGTGCCAGCTCACCCCGGACTAGTCGATCCTACGAGCAGTACTTC	CASSPRTSRSYEQYF
TRBV29-1	.	.	TRBJ2-3	TGCAGCGTTGAGTCCAGGGAAGGTGTGAGTAGGTATTTT	CSVESREGVSRYF
TRBV27	.	.	TRBJ2-7	TGTGCCAGCAGTTCGACAGCCCCAGGGGAACAGTACTTC	CASSSTAPGEQYF
TRBV19	.	TRBD2	TRBJ2-7	TGTGCCAGTAGTATCGACTCTGGCGGGAGAGTCTCCTACGAGCAGTACTTC	CASSIDSGGRVSYEQYF
TRBV5-1	.	TRBD1	TRBJ2-7	TGCGCCAGCAGCTTGGGGGACAGGGGGGTCTCCTACGAGCAGTACTTC	CASSLGDRGVSYEQYF
TRBV4-1	.	.	TRBJ1-1	TGCGCCAGCAGCGTGGGCGCTGACATGAACACTGAAGCTTTCTTT	CASSVGADMNTEAFF
TRBV7-9	.	TRBD2	TRBJ2-5	TGTGCCAGCAGCCGCCTTAGCGGGAGAGGGGGAGAGACCCAGTACTTC	CASSRLSGRGGETQYF
TRBV6-5	.	.	TRBJ2-1	TGTGCCAGCAGTCTCGGTCCGTCGAACGGGAATGAGCAGTTCTTC	CASSLGPSNGNEQFF
TRBV6-1	.	.	TRBJ1-3	TGTGCCAGCAGAGAGAGTGACAGGTCTGGAAACACCATATATTTT	CASRESDRSGNTIYF
TRBV27	.	TRBD2	TRBJ2-1	TGTGCCACCCACAGGGTGGGTAGCGGGACGCATGAGCAGTTCTTC	CATHRVGSGTHEQFF
TRBV30	.	.	TRBJ2-7	TGTGCCTGGAGTGAGGCCGACAGGTGGGTGTACTTC	CAWSEADRWVYF
TRBV19	.	TRBD1	TRBJ1-1	TGTGCCAGTAGCTTATCAGGGGGCGGAGCTGAAGCTTTCTTT	CASSLSGGGAEAFF